This TCR beta chain was captured in a study of cytomegalovirus exposure and HLA in healthy donors. Germline assignment: CDR1 SQVTM and CDR2 ANQGSEA. There are 12 residues in the CDR3. V lost 2 bases and J lost 5, with 9 bases in between. The PCR was carried out with 60 Vbeta primers and 13 Jbeta primers. Sequencing was performed with immunoSEQ multiplex PCR; in TCRdb, only in-frame clones are kept and a portion is missing. Altogether fewer than 100,000 clones are present, about 81% being singletons, with the ten largest covering approximately 4%. The chain recombines TRBV29-1 with TRBJ2-5; perhaps TRBD2 as D (5 bases). The sequencing sample was made of PBMCs. The source is a woman aged 40 to 49 in good health and CMV-seropositive. The CDR3: CSVEIGSETQYF. The CDR3 bases are TGCAGCGTTGAAATTGGGAGCGAGACCCAGTACTTC. The full variable domain, rest sourced from reference TRBV29-1 and TRBJ2-5, is SAVISQKPSRDICQRGTSLTIQCQVDSQVTMMFWYRQQPGQSLTLIATANQGSEATYESGFVIDKFPISRPNLTFSTLTVSNMSPEDSSIYLCSVEIGSETQYFGPGTRLLVL.